The 8 T cell receptor beta chains given below trace back to one sample, sequenced in a study of blood T cell repertoires in COVID-19. The table came from immunoSEQ multiplex PCR; TCRdb's copy has only in-frame clones and leaves some out. Of 100,000 to 150,000 clones in the sample, approximately 90% were seen once. Material for sequencing was peripheral blood. These receptors originate from a man between 50 and 59 years old with active or convalescent COVID-19.

A note on this clone: This CDR3 is also generated by other DNA sequences in the sample. The V gene is TRBV5-4, the J gene TRBJ2-1, with 7 bases identical to TRBD2. Germline-derived CDR1 and CDR2 are SGHNT and YYREEE (reference sequence). V lost 0 bases, J lost 8 bases, and 2 bases stayed unmatched. There are 13 residues in the CDR3. This CDR3 is CASSLAGRDEQFF. The CDR3 DNA is TGTGCCAGCAGCTTGGCAGGGAGGGATGAGCAGTTCTTC.

In its sample, this clone was seen a few times. V usage is TRBV15 and J usage is TRBJ1-2; D possibly corresponds to TRBD1 (6 bases). This CDR3 spans 15 amino acids. Germline V gene lookup returns CDR1 LNHNV and CDR2 YYDKDF (reference sequence). V lost 1 base, J lost 2 bases, and 11 bases lay in between. The CDR3 reads CATSRVETGNYGYTF. For the CDR3, the DNA is TGTGCCACCAGCAGAGTTGAGACAGGAAACTATGGCTACACCTTC.

The chain carries TRBV5-4 and TRBJ1-4, with 8 bases lining up with TRBD1. The CDR3 extends over 13 amino acids. The V segment lost 7 bases and the J segment 2 bases; nucleotides outside the gene matches: 1. The germline V gene has CDR1 SGHNT and CDR2 YYREEE (reference sequence). For the CDR3, the DNA is TGTGCCAGCCGGACAGGGACTAATGAAAAACTGTTTTTT. Its protein product is CASRTGTNEKLFF.

The chain carries TRBV5-4 and TRBJ2-5; TRBD1 is a possible D gene (6 bases). V was cut by 7 bases and J by 4 bases, with 14 bases left in between. This CDR3 is built from 13 residues. Germline V gives CDR1 SGHNT, CDR2 YYREEE (reference sequence). The DNA for the CDR3 is TGTGCCAGCTCGAGAGGGGGATTAGAGACCCAGTACTTC. It encodes CASSRGGLETQYF.

V usage is TRBV9 and J usage is TRBJ2-2, with 7 bases aligning to TRBD2. Germline V gene sequence: CDR1 SGDLS, CDR2 YYNGEE. V trimming: 0 bases; J trimming: 6 bases; junction bases outside the gene matches: 5. The CDR3 runs 15 residues. The CDR3 region is CASSVGREGAGELFF. DNA of the CDR3: TGTGCCAGCAGCGTAGGTAGGGAGGGAGCCGGGGAGCTGTTTTTT.

The rearrangement joins TRBV9 to TRBJ2-6, with no clear D. This CDR3 is 15 amino acids long. Deletions cut 0 bases from V and 1 base from J, with 5 bases between. Germline V gene data show CDR1 as SGDLS and CDR2 as YYNGEE. CDR3 sequence (DNA): TGTGCCAGCAGCGTAGAGACATCTGGGGCCAACGTCCTGACTTTC. It specifies CASSVETSGANVLTF.

The genes are TRBV6-5 and TRBJ2-4; D remains ambiguous. The germline V gene has CDR1 MNHEY and CDR2 SVGAGI. Trimming took 5 bases from V and 0 from J, leaving 11 bases between them. This CDR3 is built from 15 residues. Here the CDR3 reads CASSPRSTAKNIQYF. Written as DNA, the CDR3 is TGTGCCAGCAGTCCCCGATCTACAGCCAAAAACATTCAGTACTTC.

The V and J genes are TRBV19 and TRBJ2-5, with 9 bases lining up with TRBD2. With 6 bases clipped from V and 5 bases from J, the junction kept 13 bases outside the gene matches. From germline, CDR1 is LNHDA and CDR2 SQIVND (reference sequence). The CDR3 contains 16 residues. CDR3 loop: CASSPKAGGAFETQYF. As DNA, the CDR3 is TGTGCCAGTAGCCCTAAAGCGGGGGGCGCTTTCGAGACCCAGTACTTC.